A selection of T cell receptor beta chains follows, all from one sample in a study of blood T cell repertoires in COVID-19. Libraries were prepared by immunoSEQ multiplex PCR; TCRdb keeps only in-frame clonotypes and omits some of them. The sample records roughly 280,000 clones, approximately 86% being singletons. Sequenced: peripheral blood. Every receptor here comes from a man aged 40-55 years with active or convalescent COVID-19. The CDR3 runs from the conserved cysteine through the conserved F or W. Each record gives: J gene, clone size, D gene, V gene, CDR3 protein, CDR3 DNA. A D gene is named only where the DNA matches it firmly. Clone size, where shown, is once, few, many, or a class for clones that have expanded.

j_gene: TRBJ1-4; abundance: few; d_gene: TRBD1; v_gene: TRBV18; CDR3aa: CASSIRTGAGEKLFF; CDR3nt: TGTGCCAGCTCAATTCGGACAGGGGCTGGTGAAAAACTGTTTTTT
j_gene: TRBJ1-1; abundance: NA; d_gene: TRBD1; v_gene: TRBV19; CDR3aa: CASNWDRAVDTEAFF; CDR3nt: TGTGCCAGTAATTGGGACAGGGCCGTAGACACTGAAGCTTTCTTT
j_gene: TRBJ1-2; abundance: few; d_gene: TRBD1; v_gene: TRBV2; CDR3aa: CASSERQGTYGYTF; CDR3nt: TGTGCCAGCAGTGAAAGACAGGGGACCTATGGCTACACCTTC
j_gene: TRBJ2-3; abundance: NA; d_gene: TRBD1; v_gene: TRBV19; CDR3aa: CASSTNAGGRDTQYF; CDR3nt: TGTGCCAGTAGTACAAACGCAGGGGGAAGGGATACGCAGTATTTT
j_gene: TRBJ2-1; abundance: NA; d_gene: TRBD2; v_gene: TRBV7-6; CDR3aa: CASSSSGRRWNEQFF; CDR3nt: TGTGCCAGCAGCTCCAGCGGGAGGAGATGGAATGAGCAGTTCTTC
j_gene: TRBJ1-2; abundance: NA; d_gene: NA; v_gene: TRBV13; CDR3aa: CASSLARQLDGYTF; CDR3nt: TGTGCCAGCAGCTTAGCCCGACAGCTTGATGGCTACACCTTC
j_gene: TRBJ2-5; abundance: NA; d_gene: TRBD2; v_gene: TRBV5-1; CDR3aa: CASSLQLAGVVGQETQYF; CDR3nt: TGCGCCAGCAGCTTGCAACTAGCGGGAGTAGTAGGCCAAGAGACCCAGTACTTC
j_gene: TRBJ2-7; abundance: NA; d_gene: NA; v_gene: TRBV27; CDR3aa: CASSWAPGTDVYEQYF; CDR3nt: TGTGCCAGCAGTTGGGCTCCCGGGACTGACGTATACGAGCAGTACTTC
j_gene: TRBJ1-4; abundance: NA; d_gene: NA; v_gene: TRBV30; CDR3aa: CAWSHEDGLNEKLFF; CDR3nt: TGTGCCTGGAGTCACGAGGATGGACTTAATGAAAAACTGTTTTTT
j_gene: TRBJ1-1; abundance: few; d_gene: TRBD1; v_gene: TRBV11-2; CDR3aa: CASSSRTGDGRTEAFF; CDR3nt: TGTGCCAGCAGCTCCCGGACAGGGGACGGTCGCACTGAAGCTTTCTTT
j_gene: TRBJ2-7; abundance: NA; d_gene: NA; v_gene: TRBV19; CDR3aa: CASSITRNYEQYF; CDR3nt: TGTGCCAGTAGTATTACTAGAAACTACGAGCAGTACTTC
j_gene: TRBJ1-6; abundance: NA; d_gene: TRBD1; v_gene: TRBV28; CDR3aa: CASSWDRPNYNSPLHF; CDR3nt: TGTGCCAGCAGTTGGGACAGGCCTAATTATAATTCACCCCTCCACTTT
j_gene: TRBJ2-3; abundance: NA; d_gene: NA; v_gene: TRBV18; CDR3aa: CASSLDYTSTDTQYF; CDR3nt: TGTGCCAGCTCACTCGACTATACTAGCACAGATACGCAGTATTTT
j_gene: TRBJ2-7; abundance: NA; d_gene: TRBD2; v_gene: TRBV7-8; CDR3aa: CASSLSGAGNYEQYF; CDR3nt: TGTGCCAGCAGCTTAAGTGGAGCGGGAAACTACGAGCAGTACTTC
j_gene: TRBJ2-2; abundance: NA; d_gene: NA; v_gene: TRBV28; CDR3aa: CASRGLGIVSRGGELFF; CDR3nt: TGTGCCAGCAGGGGACTTGGGATTGTGTCAAGGGGCGGGGAGCTGTTTTTT
j_gene: TRBJ1-4; abundance: NA; d_gene: TRBD1; v_gene: TRBV2; CDR3aa: CASSGTGEKLFF; CDR3nt: TGTGCCAGCAGTGGGACAGGTGAAAAACTGTTTTTT
j_gene: TRBJ2-7; abundance: NA; d_gene: TRBD2; v_gene: TRBV7-2; CDR3aa: CASSLVREATYEQYF; CDR3nt: TGTGCCAGCAGCTTAGTACGGGAGGCAACCTACGAGCAGTACTTC
j_gene: TRBJ1-2; abundance: once; d_gene: TRBD1; v_gene: TRBV30; CDR3aa: CAWSVTDRGLGYTF; CDR3nt: TGTGCCTGGAGTGTGACGGACAGGGGGCTCGGCTACACCTTC
j_gene: TRBJ2-1; abundance: NA; d_gene: TRBD2; v_gene: TRBV9; CDR3aa: CASNLAGGGSYNEQFF; CDR3nt: TGTGCCAGCAACCTGGCGGGAGGGGGCTCCTACAATGAGCAGTTCTTC
j_gene: TRBJ1-3; abundance: NA; d_gene: NA; v_gene: TRBV6-5; CDR3aa: CASSPPGTGGNTIYF; CDR3nt: TGTGCCAGCAGTCCTCCCGGGACCGGGGGGAACACCATATATTTT
j_gene: TRBJ1-2; abundance: NA; d_gene: NA; v_gene: TRBV6-5; CDR3aa: CASGQTNGYTF; CDR3nt: TGTGCCAGCGGGCAGACTAATGGCTACACCTTC
j_gene: TRBJ2-7; abundance: once; d_gene: NA; v_gene: TRBV7-9; CDR3aa: CASSFDRFYEQYF; CDR3nt: TGTGCCAGCAGCTTCGACAGGTTCTACGAGCAGTACTTC
j_gene: TRBJ1-6; abundance: few; d_gene: NA; v_gene: TRBV30; CDR3aa: CAWTSLQGINSPLHF; CDR3nt: TGTGCCTGGACTTCCCTCCAGGGTATTAATTCACCCCTCCACTTT
j_gene: TRBJ1-6; abundance: NA; d_gene: NA; v_gene: TRBV6-5; CDR3aa: CASSFSDRNNSPLHF; CDR3nt: TGTGCCAGCAGTTTCTCCGACAGAAATAATTCACCCCTCCACTTT
j_gene: TRBJ1-5; abundance: NA; d_gene: TRBD1; v_gene: TRBV9; CDR3aa: CASSAGTGHQPQHF; CDR3nt: TGTGCCAGCAGCGCCGGGACAGGGCATCAGCCCCAGCATTTT
j_gene: TRBJ2-3; abundance: NA; d_gene: NA; v_gene: TRBV5-4; CDR3aa: CASSSGGVGAGLMSTDTQYF; CDR3nt: TGTGCCAGCAGCTCGGGTGGCGTCGGAGCGGGTTTAATGAGCACAGATACGCAGTATTTT
j_gene: TRBJ2-1; abundance: NA; d_gene: NA; v_gene: TRBV7-3; CDR3aa: CASPTFPSSYNEQFF; CDR3nt: TGTGCCAGCCCCACCTTCCCGAGCTCCTACAATGAGCAGTTCTTC
j_gene: TRBJ1-6; abundance: once; d_gene: NA; v_gene: TRBV3-1/TRBV3-2; CDR3aa: CASSQGDRFNSPLHF; CDR3nt: TGTGCCAGCAGCCAAGGTGACAGGTTTAATTCACCCCTCCACTTT
j_gene: TRBJ2-7; abundance: NA; d_gene: TRBD2; v_gene: TRBV2; CDR3aa: CASLGTSGAYEQYF; CDR3nt: TGTGCCAGCCTCGGGACTAGCGGAGCCTACGAGCAGTACTTC
j_gene: TRBJ2-7; abundance: NA; d_gene: NA; v_gene: TRBV29-1; CDR3aa: CSVDQGWEQYF; CDR3nt: TGCAGCGTGGATCAGGGTTGGGAGCAGTACTTC
j_gene: TRBJ2-7; abundance: NA; d_gene: TRBD1; v_gene: TRBV6-5; CDR3aa: CASSPGTGIYEQYF; CDR3nt: TGTGCCAGCAGTCCCGGGACAGGGATCTACGAGCAGTACTTC
j_gene: TRBJ2-5; abundance: NA; d_gene: NA; v_gene: TRBV12-3/TRBV12-4; CDR3aa: CASCREEETQYF; CDR3nt: TGTGCCAGCTGTAGGGAGGAAGAGACCCAGTACTTC
j_gene: TRBJ2-5; abundance: once; d_gene: TRBD2; v_gene: TRBV20-1; CDR3aa: CSASRGSRGLAGETQYF; CDR3nt: TGCAGTGCTAGTCGCGGGTCCCGAGGACTAGCGGGAGAGACCCAGTACTTC
j_gene: TRBJ2-6; abundance: NA; d_gene: NA; v_gene: TRBV7-9; CDR3aa: CASSPPHGASGANVLTF; CDR3nt: TGTGCCAGCAGCCCCCCGCACGGAGCCTCTGGGGCCAACGTCCTGACTTTC
j_gene: TRBJ2-5; abundance: NA; d_gene: TRBD2; v_gene: TRBV7-3; CDR3aa: CASSPTSGGQETQYF; CDR3nt: TGTGCCAGCAGCCCTACTAGCGGGGGGCAAGAGACCCAGTACTTC
j_gene: TRBJ2-5; abundance: NA; d_gene: NA; v_gene: TRBV24-1; CDR3aa: CATSGGFRGQETQYF; CDR3nt: TGTGCCACCAGTGGAGGGTTCAGGGGCCAAGAGACCCAGTACTTC
j_gene: TRBJ2-5; abundance: NA; d_gene: NA; v_gene: TRBV5-4; CDR3aa: CASSLRAGTETQYF; CDR3nt: TGTGCCAGCAGCTTGAGGGCGGGGACAGAGACCCAGTACTTC
j_gene: TRBJ1-6; abundance: NA; d_gene: TRBD1; v_gene: TRBV2; CDR3aa: CASSGTGGTYNSPLHF; CDR3nt: TGTGCCAGCAGTGGGACAGGGGGCACCTATAATTCACCCCTCCACTTT
j_gene: TRBJ1-6; abundance: NA; d_gene: NA; v_gene: TRBV5-6; CDR3aa: CASSLFVALDSPLHF; CDR3nt: TGTGCCAGCAGCTTGTTCGTGGCTCTAGATTCACCCCTCCACTTT
j_gene: TRBJ1-4; abundance: NA; d_gene: TRBD1; v_gene: TRBV5-4; CDR3aa: CASGHRGLEKLFF; CDR3nt: TGTGCCAGCGGACACAGGGGCCTTGAAAAACTGTTTTTT
j_gene: TRBJ2-7; abundance: NA; d_gene: TRBD2; v_gene: TRBV5-1; CDR3aa: CASSSGLAGGRSSYEQYF; CDR3nt: TGCGCCAGCAGCTCAGGACTAGCGGGGGGACGGAGCTCCTACGAGCAGTACTTC
j_gene: TRBJ2-2; abundance: NA; d_gene: TRBD1; v_gene: TRBV15; CDR3aa: CATSSFWDRGSTGELFF; CDR3nt: TGTGCCACCAGCAGCTTCTGGGACAGGGGGAGCACCGGGGAGCTGTTTTTT
j_gene: TRBJ1-6; abundance: NA; d_gene: NA; v_gene: TRBV4-1; CDR3aa: CASSQDLGGRNSYNSPLHF; CDR3nt: TGCGCCAGCAGCCAAGACCTCGGGGGGAGGAATTCCTATAATTCACCCCTCCACTTT
j_gene: TRBJ2-3; abundance: NA; d_gene: TRBD2; v_gene: TRBV7-3; CDR3aa: CASSLGTGAGTDTQYF; CDR3nt: TGTGCCAGCAGCTTAGGTACGGGAGCGGGGACAGATACGCAGTATTTT
j_gene: TRBJ2-3; abundance: NA; d_gene: NA; v_gene: TRBV11-3; CDR3aa: CASSPGRGLDTQYF; CDR3nt: TGTGCCAGCAGTCCCGGCCGGGGATTAGATACGCAGTATTTT
j_gene: TRBJ2-2; abundance: NA; d_gene: NA; v_gene: TRBV2; CDR3aa: CARRTGVNTGELFF; CDR3nt: TGTGCCAGAAGGACGGGGGTGAACACCGGGGAGCTGTTTTTT
j_gene: TRBJ1-1; abundance: NA; d_gene: TRBD1; v_gene: TRBV10-3; CDR3aa: CAINDRDTEAFF; CDR3nt: TGTGCCATCAATGACAGGGACACTGAAGCTTTCTTT
j_gene: TRBJ2-1; abundance: NA; d_gene: NA; v_gene: TRBV19; CDR3aa: CASSSRGGLEWANEQFF; CDR3nt: TGTGCCAGTAGTAGTAGGGGGGGCCTTGAATGGGCGAATGAGCAGTTCTTC
j_gene: TRBJ1-1; abundance: NA; d_gene: NA; v_gene: TRBV7-9; CDR3aa: CASRGSANTEAFF; CDR3nt: TGTGCCAGCAGAGGTAGCGCGAACACTGAAGCTTTCTTT
j_gene: TRBJ2-1; abundance: NA; d_gene: NA; v_gene: TRBV25-1; CDR3aa: CASSELGQRGHEQFF; CDR3nt: TGTGCCAGCAGTGAACTCGGACAGCGCGGCCATGAGCAGTTCTTC
j_gene: TRBJ2-7; abundance: NA; d_gene: NA; v_gene: TRBV6-5; CDR3aa: CASEISQASYEQYF; CDR3nt: TGTGCCAGCGAAATTTCACAGGCATCCTACGAGCAGTACTTC
j_gene: TRBJ1-2; abundance: NA; d_gene: TRBD1; v_gene: TRBV18; CDR3aa: CASSPRDRDYGYTF; CDR3nt: TGTGCCAGCTCACCACGGGACAGAGACTATGGCTACACCTTC
j_gene: TRBJ2-5; abundance: NA; d_gene: NA; v_gene: TRBV11-2; CDR3aa: CASSPRGGAGETQYF; CDR3nt: TGTGCCAGCAGCCCCCGAGGGGGGGCGGGAGAGACCCAGTACTTC